This T cell receptor beta chain was identified during a study of memory CD4+ T cells and cytomegalovirus serostatus. The CDR3 totals 16 residues. V lost 0 bases to trimming and J lost 6 bases; unmatched junction nucleotides: 6. The V gene's germline CDR1 is MNHEY and CDR2 SVGAGI. The table came from immunoSEQ multiplex PCR; TCRdb's copy has only in-frame clones and leaves some out. The data show 55,000 to 65,000 clones, around 80% seen once. The sort gate was single viable CD3+CD4+CD8-CD45RO+ cells for memory CD4+ T cells. The material sequenced was memory CD4+ T cells from blood. The receptor's source is an adult in good health and CMV-seronegative. V gene TRBV6-5 combines with J gene TRBJ2-7; 12 nucleotides match TRBD2. The CDR3 nucleotides read TGTGCCAGCAGTTACTCACTAGCGGGAGGCCCCAGCGAGCAGTACTTC. This codes for CASSYSLAGGPSEQYF.